These 18 T cell receptor beta chains came from one sample sequenced in a study of T cell responses to AZD1222 COVID-19 vaccine. Profiling relied on immunoSEQ multiplex PCR, and the TCRdb table lists in-frame clones only, not all of them. The repertoire has around 180,000 clones, around 92% of them found once; the top ten carry under 11%. The material sequenced was peripheral blood, taken on day 0 of AZD1222 vaccination. These receptors originate from an adult in good health.

CDR3 nucleotides: TGTGCCAGTAGTCGGGGAGACTCTAATCAGCCCCAGCATTTT. Amino acid sequence: CASSRGDSNQPQHF. The rearrangement uses TRBV19 and TRBJ1-5; D is uncertain. The ends were cut back, 5 bases at V and 4 bases at J, with 12 bases in the middle. The CDR3 is made up of 14 amino acids. In germline, CDR1 is LNHDA, CDR2 SQIVND (reference sequence).

This sequence joins TRBV4-2 and TRBJ1-2; no reliable D call. This CDR3 region has 13 residues. Germline V gene lookup returns CDR1 LGHNA and CDR2 YNFKEQ. Trimming cost V 1 base and J 7 bases, with 10 bases left between them. CDR3 DNA: TGTGCCAGCAGCCAAGGAGCCTGGGGTGGCTACACCTTC. Its protein product is CASSQGAWGGYTF.

This clone was seen just once. The rearrangement links TRBV30 to TRBJ1-5; D is possibly TRBD1 (6 bases). The CDR3 has 14 amino acids. CDR1 is GTSNPN and CDR2 is SVGIG in the germline V gene (reference sequence). The V end lost 4 bases, the J end lost 1 base, and 11 bases lay between the germline ends. Here the CDR3 reads CAWTGAGSNQPQHF. The CDR3 coding sequence is TGTGCCTGGACGGGGGCAGGGAGCAATCAGCCCCAGCATTTT.

The rearrangement joins TRBV2 to TRBJ2-7; 9 bases map to TRBD1. Germline loops: CDR1 SNHLY, CDR2 FYNNEI. The trim removed 6 bases at V and 3 bases at J, leaving 9 bases unmatched. This CDR3 has 15 residues. This CDR3 is CASSVGQGRVYEQYF. The CDR3 DNA follows: TGTGCCAGCAGCGTTGGACAGGGGAGAGTCTACGAGCAGTACTTC.

This rearrangement joins TRBV7-2 to TRBJ2-2, with TRBD2 as a possible D gene (5 bases). V was trimmed by 7 bases and J by 4 bases, leaving 10 bases between them. Germline CDR1 reads SGHTA; CDR2 reads FQGNSA. The CDR3 loop spans 13 amino acids. This CDR3 is CASTDYITGELFF. The CDR3 DNA is TGTGCCAGCACCGACTACATCACCGGGGAGCTGTTTTTT. Supplemented by reference TRBV7-2 and TRBJ2-2, the full variable domain reads GAGVSQSPSNKVTEKGKDVELRCDPISGHTALYWYRQSLGQGLEFLIYFQGNSAPDKSGLPSDRFSAERTGGSVSTLTIQRTQQEDSAVYLCASTDYITGELFFGEGSRLTVL.

The rearrangement joins TRBV9 to TRBJ1-3; D gene uncertain. CDR1 SGDLS and CDR2 YYNGEE come from the germline V gene. This CDR3 has 15 amino acids. Between the trimmed V and J ends, which lost 3 bases and 0 bases, there was a span of 10 bases. This chain's CDR3 is CASSAGQYSGNTIYF. The CDR3 bases are TGTGCCAGCAGCGCCGGGCAATACTCTGGAAACACCATATATTTT. Filled out from reference TRBV9 and TRBJ1-3, the complete variable domain reads DSGVTQTPKHLITATGQRVTLRCSPRSGDLSVYWYQQSLDQGLQFLIQYYNGEERAKGNILERFSAQQFPDLHSELNLSSLELGDSALYFCASSAGQYSGNTIYFGEGSWLTVV.

V usage is TRBV4-2 and J usage is TRBJ1-3; D unclear. This CDR3 comprises 16 residues. Trimming took off 1 base at V and 0 bases at J, with 10 bases between the two ends. Germline values: CDR1 LGHNA, CDR2 YNFKEQ. The CDR3 nucleotides are TGTGCCAGCAGCCAAGTTGGCGGGATCTCTGGAAACACCATATATTTT. Its translation: CASSQVGGISGNTIYF.

The CDR3 here is CASSFKGAGELFF. The CDR3, as DNA: TGTGCCAGCAGCTTTAAGGGAGCCGGGGAGCTGTTTTTT. This chain connects TRBV7-2 to TRBJ2-2, with D perhaps TRBD2 (5 bases). CDR1 and CDR2 (germline): SGHTA, FQGNSA. V was shortened by 3 bases and J by 6 bases, with 8 bases between the two germline ends. The CDR3 covers 13 residues.

This chain joins TRBV7-8 and TRBJ1-2; D remains ambiguous. CDR3 size: 11 residues. Trimming took 7 bases from V and 4 from J, leaving 7 bases between them. CDR1 is SGHVS, CDR2 FQNEAQ, per germline. CDR3 in amino acids: CASTDGYGYTF. CDR3 nucleotide sequence: TGTGCCAGCACAGACGGCTATGGCTACACCTTC. Together with reference TRBV7-8 and TRBJ1-2, the CDR3 gives the full variable domain: GAGVSQSPRYKVAKRGQDVALRCDPISGHVSLFWYQQALGQGPEFLTYFQNEAQLDKSGLPSDRFFAERPEGSVSTLKIQRTQQEDSAVYLCASTDGYGYTFGSGTRLTVV.

This sequence joins TRBV13 and TRBJ2-7; D unresolved. The germline V and J ends were trimmed by 1 base and 2 bases, with 15 bases remaining between them. Germline loops: CDR1 PRHDT, CDR2 FYEKMQ (reference sequence). The CDR3 is made up of 16 amino acids. The CDR3 bases are TGTGCCAGCAGCTTAGCCCCTAGGGTGAATGCCTACGAGCAGTACGTC. Its protein product is CASSLAPRVNAYEQYV.

The chain carries TRBV12-2 and TRBJ2-7; the table's D gene call, TRBD1, was not cross checked with the DNA. TRBV12-2 is described as a pseudogene. The CDR3 is 13 residues long. This CDR3 is CASRFRNPYEQYF. The DNA for the CDR3 is TGTGCAAGTCGCTTCAGAAACCCCTACGAGCAGTACTTC.

The chain links TRBV10-3 to TRBJ1-5, with unresolved D. The CDR3 has 14 amino acids. Germline V lookup: CDR1 ENHRY, CDR2 SYGVKD. The V end was cut by 2 bases, the J end by 9 bases, with 14 bases between. This CDR3 is CAISEGGPGWPQHF. As DNA, the CDR3 is TGTGCCATCAGTGAGGGCGGTCCGGGTTGGCCCCAGCATTTT.

The chain uses TRBV6-4 and TRBJ1-4, with unresolved D. This CDR3 spans 13 amino acids. Germline CDR1 reads MRHNA; CDR2 reads SNTAGT. V lost 4 bases and J 0 bases, leaving 3 bases between the germline ends. CDR3 nucleotides: TGTGCCAGCAGTGCGGCAACTAATGAAAAACTGTTTTTT. This sequence encodes CASSAATNEKLFF.

The chain employs TRBV12-5 and TRBJ2-7, with 12 bases that match TRBD2. Germline CDR1 is LGHNT and CDR2 is FRNRAP. Trimming at V came to 5 bases and at J to 7 bases, leaving 6 bases not matched to a gene. The CDR3 spans 14 residues. The CDR3 reads CASGMGLAGFEQYF. The CDR3 bases are TGTGCTAGTGGTATGGGACTAGCGGGTTTTGAGCAGTACTTC. The full variable domain, rest sourced from reference TRBV12-5 and TRBJ2-7, is DARVTQTPRHKVTEMGQEVTMRCQPILGHNTVFWYRQTMMQGLELLAYFRNRAPLDDSGMPKDRFSAEMPDATLATLKIQPSEPRDSAVYFCASGMGLAGFEQYFGPGTRLTVT.

The V and J genes are TRBV5-1 and TRBJ1-2; D might be TRBD1 (5 bases). Germline V gene data show CDR1 as SGHRS and CDR2 as YFSETQ. This CDR3 has 14 amino acids. Trimming shortened V by 0 bases and J by 8 bases, and 14 bases separated the two germline ends. The DNA of the CDR3 is TGCGCCAGCAGCTTGGAAGGGGCCCTGGGGGGCTACACCTTC. It translates to CASSLEGALGGYTF.

For the CDR3, the DNA is TGTGCCAGCAGTTACTCGAAGAGCAGCCCTGGAAACACCATATATTTT. The encoded protein is CASSYSKSSPGNTIYF. The chain joins TRBV6-5 to TRBJ1-3; D unresolved. This CDR3 is built from 16 residues. The ends were cut back, 0 bases at V and 2 bases at J, with 11 bases in the middle. The germline V gene encodes CDR1 MNHEY and CDR2 SVGAGI.

The DNA for the CDR3 is TGCAGCACTACGTTGAACACTGAAGCTTTCTTT. Translation: CSTTLNTEAFF. The genes are TRBV20-1 and TRBJ1-1; D gene uncertain. CDR3 length equals 11 residues. The germline V gene has CDR1 DFQATT and CDR2 SNEGSKA (reference sequence).

Concerning this clone itself: This same CDR3 is encoded by further DNA sequences in the sample. This chain joins TRBV6-4 and TRBJ2-3; a possible D gene is TRBD2 (6 bases). The CDR3 loop spans 15 amino acids. Germline CDR1 is MRHNA and CDR2 is SNTAGT. V lost 0 bases to trimming and J lost 3 bases, with 10 bases between them. CDR3: CASSDSGGGTDTQYF. DNA of the CDR3: TGTGCCAGCAGTGACTCGGGGGGAGGAACAGATACGCAGTATTTT.